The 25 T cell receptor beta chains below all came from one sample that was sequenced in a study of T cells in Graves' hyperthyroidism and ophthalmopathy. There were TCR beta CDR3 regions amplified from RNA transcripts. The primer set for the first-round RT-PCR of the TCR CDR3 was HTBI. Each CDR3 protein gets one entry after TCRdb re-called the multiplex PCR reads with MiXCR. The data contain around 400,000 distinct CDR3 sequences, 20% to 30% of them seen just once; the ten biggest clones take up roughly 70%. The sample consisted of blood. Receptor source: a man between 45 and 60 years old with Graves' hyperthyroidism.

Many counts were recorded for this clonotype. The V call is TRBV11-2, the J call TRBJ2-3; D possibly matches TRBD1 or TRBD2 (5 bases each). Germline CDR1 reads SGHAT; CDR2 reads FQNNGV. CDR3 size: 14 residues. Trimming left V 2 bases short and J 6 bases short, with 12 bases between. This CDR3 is CASSLIVWGDTQYF. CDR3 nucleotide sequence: TGTGCCAGCAGCTTAATCGTCTGGGGGGATACGCAGTATTTT.

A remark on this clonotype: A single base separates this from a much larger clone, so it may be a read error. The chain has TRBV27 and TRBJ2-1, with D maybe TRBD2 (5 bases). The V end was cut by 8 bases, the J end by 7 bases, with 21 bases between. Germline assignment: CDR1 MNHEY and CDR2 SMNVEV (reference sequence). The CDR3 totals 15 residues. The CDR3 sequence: CASAIRPAEKNEQFF. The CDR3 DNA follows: TGTGCCAGCGCGATCAGACCAGCGGAGAAAAATGAGCAGTTCTTC.

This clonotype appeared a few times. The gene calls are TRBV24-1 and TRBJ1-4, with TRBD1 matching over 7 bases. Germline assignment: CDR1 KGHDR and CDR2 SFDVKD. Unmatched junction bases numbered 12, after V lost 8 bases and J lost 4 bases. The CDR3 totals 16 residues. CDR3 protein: CATTNSRDSFNEKLFF. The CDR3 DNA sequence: TGTGCCACCACAAACTCGAGGGACAGCTTTAATGAAAAACTGTTTTTT.

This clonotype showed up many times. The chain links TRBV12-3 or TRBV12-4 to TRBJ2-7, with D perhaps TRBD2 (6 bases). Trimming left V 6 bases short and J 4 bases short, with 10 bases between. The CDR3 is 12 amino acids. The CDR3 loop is CASSLRGYEQYF. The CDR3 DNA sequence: TGTGCCAGCAGCTTACGGGGGTACGAGCAGTACTTC.

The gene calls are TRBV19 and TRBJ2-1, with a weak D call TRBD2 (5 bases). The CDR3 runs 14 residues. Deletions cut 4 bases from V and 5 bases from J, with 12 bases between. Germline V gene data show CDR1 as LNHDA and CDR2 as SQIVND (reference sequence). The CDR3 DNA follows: TGTGCCAGTAGTACTGGGCCGGGGAACAATGAGCAGTTCTTC. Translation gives CASSTGPGNNEQFF. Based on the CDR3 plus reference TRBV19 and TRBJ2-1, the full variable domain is DGGITQSPKYLFRKEGQNVTLSCEQNLNHDAMYWYRQDPGQGLRLIYYSQIVNDFQKGDIAEGYSVSREKKESFPLTVTSAQKNPTAFYLCASSTGPGNNEQFFGPGTRLTVL.

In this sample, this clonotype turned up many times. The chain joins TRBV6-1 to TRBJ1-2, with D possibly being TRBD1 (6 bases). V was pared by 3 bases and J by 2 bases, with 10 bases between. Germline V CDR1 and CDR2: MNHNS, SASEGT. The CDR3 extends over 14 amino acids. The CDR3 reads CASSDLTGNYGYTF. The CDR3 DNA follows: TGTGCCAGCAGTGACCTTACAGGGAACTATGGCTACACCTTC.

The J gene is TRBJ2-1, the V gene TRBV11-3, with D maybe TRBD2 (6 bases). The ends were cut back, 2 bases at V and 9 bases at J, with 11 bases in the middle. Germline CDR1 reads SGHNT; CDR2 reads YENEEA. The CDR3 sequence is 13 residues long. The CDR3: CASSLLWDFEQFF. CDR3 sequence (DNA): TGTGCCAGCAGCTTACTATGGGACTTTGAGCAGTTCTTC.

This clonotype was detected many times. In nucleotides, the CDR3 is TGTGCCGGAGGGCAGAACTCCTACGAGCAGTACTTC. It specifies CAGGQNSYEQYF. The V call is TRBV30, the J call TRBJ2-7, with TRBD2 as a possible D gene (6 bases). CDR3 size: 12 residues. CDR1 GTSNPN and CDR2 SVGIG come from the germline V gene (reference sequence). With 8 bases removed from V and 0 bases from J, the gap between germline ends came to 11 bases.

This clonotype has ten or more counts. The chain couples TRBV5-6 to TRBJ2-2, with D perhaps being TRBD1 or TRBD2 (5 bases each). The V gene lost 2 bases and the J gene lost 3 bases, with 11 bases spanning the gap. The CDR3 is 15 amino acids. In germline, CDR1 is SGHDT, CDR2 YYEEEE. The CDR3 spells CASSFRGDDTGELFF. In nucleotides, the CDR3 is TGTGCCAGCAGCTTTCGTGGGGACGACACCGGGGAGCTGTTTTTT.

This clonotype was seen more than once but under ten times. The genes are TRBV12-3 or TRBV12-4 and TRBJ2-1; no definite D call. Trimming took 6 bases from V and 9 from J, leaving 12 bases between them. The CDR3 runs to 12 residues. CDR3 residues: CASSPDTLEQFF. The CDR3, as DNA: TGTGCCAGCAGCCCCGACACTCTTGAGCAGTTCTTC.

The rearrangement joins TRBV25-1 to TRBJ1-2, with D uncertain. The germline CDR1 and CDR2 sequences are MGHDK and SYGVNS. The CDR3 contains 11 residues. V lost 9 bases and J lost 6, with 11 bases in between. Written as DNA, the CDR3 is TGTGCCAGGATTCTCAGAGATGGCTACACCTTC. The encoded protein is CARILRDGYTF.

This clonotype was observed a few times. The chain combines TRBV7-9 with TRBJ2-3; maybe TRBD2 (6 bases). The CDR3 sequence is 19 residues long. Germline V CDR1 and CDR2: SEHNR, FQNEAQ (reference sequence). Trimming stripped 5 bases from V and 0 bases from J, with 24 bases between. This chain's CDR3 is CASSRLAPGRGASTDTQYF. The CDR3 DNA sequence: TGTGCCAGCAGCCGTCTGGCCCCCGGGAGAGGGGCTAGCACAGATACGCAGTATTTT.

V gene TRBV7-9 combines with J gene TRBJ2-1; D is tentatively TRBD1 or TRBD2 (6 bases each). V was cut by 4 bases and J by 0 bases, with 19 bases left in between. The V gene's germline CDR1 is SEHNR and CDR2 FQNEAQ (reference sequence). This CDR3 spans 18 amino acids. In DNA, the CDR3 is TGTGCCAGCAGCTCACAACAGGGAGGAAGGAGCTCCTACAATGAGCAGTTCTTC. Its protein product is CASSSQQGGRSSYNEQFF.

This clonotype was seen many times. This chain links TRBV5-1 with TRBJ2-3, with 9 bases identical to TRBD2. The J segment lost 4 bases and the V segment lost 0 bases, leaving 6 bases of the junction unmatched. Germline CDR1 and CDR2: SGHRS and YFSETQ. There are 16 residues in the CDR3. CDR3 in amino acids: CASSLDLAGSADTQYF. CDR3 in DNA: TGCGCCAGCAGCTTGGATCTAGCGGGGAGCGCAGATACGCAGTATTTT.

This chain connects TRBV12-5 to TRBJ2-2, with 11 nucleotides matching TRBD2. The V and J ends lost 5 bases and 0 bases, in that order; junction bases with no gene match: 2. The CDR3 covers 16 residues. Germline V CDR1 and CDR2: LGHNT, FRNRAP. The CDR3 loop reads CASGALAGANTGELFF. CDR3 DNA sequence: TGTGCTAGTGGTGCACTAGCGGGGGCGAACACCGGGGAGCTGTTTTTT.

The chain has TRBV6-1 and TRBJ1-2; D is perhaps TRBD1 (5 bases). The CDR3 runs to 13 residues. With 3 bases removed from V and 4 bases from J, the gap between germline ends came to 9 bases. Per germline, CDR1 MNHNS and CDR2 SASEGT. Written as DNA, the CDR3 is TGTGCCAGCAGTGACCAGGGATCCTATGGCTACACCTTC. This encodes CASSDQGSYGYTF.

The CDR3 DNA sequence: TGTGCCAGCAGCTTGTCGCGGTCCGGGGAGTCCCACGAGCAGTACTTC. This codes for CASSLSRSGESHEQYF. The J gene is TRBJ2-7, the V gene TRBV5-6; weak D call: TRBD2 (5 bases). Germline V gene sequence: CDR1 SGHDT, CDR2 YYEEEE. The germline V and J ends were trimmed by 1 base and 5 bases, with 19 bases remaining between them. This CDR3 is 16 amino acids long. Full variable domain (missing parts from reference TRBV5-6 and TRBJ2-7): DAGVTQSPTHLIKTRGQQVTLRCSPKSGHDTVSWYQQALGQGPQFIFQYYEEEERQRGNFPDRFSGHQFPNYSSELNVNALLLGDSALYLCASSLSRSGESHEQYFGPGTRLTVT.

The CDR3 nucleotides read TGCAGTGCTGAAAGCCCTATTAAGCGGGGAGGCTACGAGCAGTACTTC. It encodes CSAESPIKRGGYEQYF. The chain uses TRBV20-1 and TRBJ2-7; TRBD2 aligns across 7 bases. V shed 5 bases and J 3 bases; nucleotides not matched to a gene: 16. The CDR3 length is 16 residues. Germline lookup yields CDR1 DFQATT and CDR2 SNEGSKA (reference sequence).

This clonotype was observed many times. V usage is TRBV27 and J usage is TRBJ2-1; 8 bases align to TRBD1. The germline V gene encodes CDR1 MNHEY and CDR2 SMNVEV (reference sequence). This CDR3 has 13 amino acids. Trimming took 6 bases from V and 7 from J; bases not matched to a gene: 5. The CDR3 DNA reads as TGTGCCAGCAGCAAACGACAGGGGAATGAGCAGTTCTTC. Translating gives CASSKRQGNEQFF.

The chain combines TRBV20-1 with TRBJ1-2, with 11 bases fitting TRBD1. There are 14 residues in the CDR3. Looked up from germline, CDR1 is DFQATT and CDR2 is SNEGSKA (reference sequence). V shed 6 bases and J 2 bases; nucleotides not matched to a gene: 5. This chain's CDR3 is CSAVRDRGNYGYTF. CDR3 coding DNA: TGCAGTGCAGTCCGGGACAGGGGGAACTATGGCTACACCTTC.

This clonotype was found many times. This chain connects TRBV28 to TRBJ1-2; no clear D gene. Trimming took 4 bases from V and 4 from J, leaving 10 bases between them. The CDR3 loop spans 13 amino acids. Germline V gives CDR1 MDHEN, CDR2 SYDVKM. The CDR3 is CASSSLTVYGYTF. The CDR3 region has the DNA TGTGCCAGCAGTTCCCTCACGGTCTATGGCTACACCTTC.

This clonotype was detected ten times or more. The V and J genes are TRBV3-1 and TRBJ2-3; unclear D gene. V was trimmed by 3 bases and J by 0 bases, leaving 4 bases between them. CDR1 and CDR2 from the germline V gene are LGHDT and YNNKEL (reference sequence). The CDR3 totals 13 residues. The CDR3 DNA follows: TGTGCCAGCAGCCAGCAAAGCACAGATACGCAGTATTTT. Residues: CASSQQSTDTQYF.

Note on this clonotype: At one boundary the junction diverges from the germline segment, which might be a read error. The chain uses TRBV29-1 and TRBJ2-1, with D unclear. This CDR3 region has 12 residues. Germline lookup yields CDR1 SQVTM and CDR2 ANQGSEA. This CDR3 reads CSVEDSSDEQFF. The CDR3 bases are TGCAGCGTCGAAGACTCGTCGGATGAGCAGTTCTTC.

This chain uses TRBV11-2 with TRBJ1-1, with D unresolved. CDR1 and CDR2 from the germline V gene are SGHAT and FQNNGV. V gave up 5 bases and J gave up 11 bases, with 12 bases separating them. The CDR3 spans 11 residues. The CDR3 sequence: CASSPDIRAFF. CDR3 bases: TGTGCCAGCAGCCCCGACATTAGGGCTTTCTTT.

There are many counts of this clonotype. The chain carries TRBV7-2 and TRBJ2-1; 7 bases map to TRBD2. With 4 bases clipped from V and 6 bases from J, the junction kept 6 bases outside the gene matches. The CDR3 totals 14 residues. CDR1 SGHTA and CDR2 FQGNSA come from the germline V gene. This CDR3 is CASSSRASGNEQFF. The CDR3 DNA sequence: TGTGCCAGCAGCTCTAGAGCTAGCGGCAATGAGCAGTTCTTC. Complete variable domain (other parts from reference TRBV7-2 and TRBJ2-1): GAGVSQSPSNKVTEKGKDVELRCDPISGHTALYWYRQSLGQGLEFLIYFQGNSAPDKSGLPSDRFSAERTGGSVSTLTIQRTQQEDSAVYLCASSSRASGNEQFFGPGTRLTVL.